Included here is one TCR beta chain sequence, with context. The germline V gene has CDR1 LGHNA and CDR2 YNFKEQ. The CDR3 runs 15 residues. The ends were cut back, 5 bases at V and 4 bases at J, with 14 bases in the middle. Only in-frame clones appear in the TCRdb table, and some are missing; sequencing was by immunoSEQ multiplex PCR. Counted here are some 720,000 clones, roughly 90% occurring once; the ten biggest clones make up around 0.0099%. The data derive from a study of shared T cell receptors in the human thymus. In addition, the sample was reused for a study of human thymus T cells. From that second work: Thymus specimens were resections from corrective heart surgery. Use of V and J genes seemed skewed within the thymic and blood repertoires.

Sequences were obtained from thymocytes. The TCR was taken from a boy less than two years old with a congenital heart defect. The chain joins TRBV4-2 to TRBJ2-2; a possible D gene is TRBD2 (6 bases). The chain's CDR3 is CASSYREVPTGELFF. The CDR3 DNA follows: TGTGCCAGCAGCTATAGGGAGGTCCCCACCGGGGAGCTGTTTTTT.